Listed below are T cell receptor beta chains from one sample, sequenced in a study of control samples from healthy donors and cancer patients. Repertoires were generated with immunoSEQ multiplex PCR, while TCRdb's copy carries only in-frame clones and drops some. The sample has under 200,000 clones, 91% seen once. The sample taken for sequencing was blood. The receptors shown here come from a young woman in good health. Both conserved end residues are part of each CDR3. D genes are given only for firm matches. Expanded clones get a size class; other rows say once, few or many, or leave the size out.

j_call clone_size v_call d_call cdr3_nt cdr3_aa
TRBJ2-5 NA TRBV4-1 NA TGCGCCAGCAGCCAAGTACTGCTAGAGACCCAGTACTTC CASSQVLLETQYF
TRBJ2-1 few TRBV6-6 NA TGTGCCAGCAGTTACTCGAGGGGTAATGAGCAGTTCTTC CASSYSRGNEQFF
TRBJ2-6 NA TRBV5-5 TRBD1 TGTGCCAGCAGCTTACCGGGACAGGGGGCGTATGGGGCCAACGTCCTGACTTTC CASSLPGQGAYGANVLTF
TRBJ2-5 NA TRBV7-3 NA TGTGCCAGCAGCTTAACCCGGACTAACCAAGAGACCCAGTACTTC CASSLTRTNQETQYF
TRBJ2-2 NA TRBV4-3 NA TGCGCCAGCAGCCAAGATGGAGGGGGCGGTGGCACCGGGGAGCTGTTTTTT CASSQDGGGGGTGELFF
TRBJ2-5 NA TRBV4-2 TRBD1 TGTGCCAGCAGCCAAGACACAGGGGGCGCAGAGACCCAGTACTTC CASSQDTGGAETQYF
TRBJ2-1 NA TRBV29-1 NA TGCAGCGTTACAAACAATGAGCAGTTCTTC CSVTNNEQFF
TRBJ2-6 NA TRBV5-1 NA TGCGCCAGCAGCTTGACCACAGGGTCGGGGGCCAACGTCCTGACTTTC CASSLTTGSGANVLTF
TRBJ2-7 NA TRBV18 TRBD1 TGTGCCAGCTCACCTCGGACAGGCCCCTACGAGCAGTACTTC CASSPRTGPYEQYF
TRBJ1-5 NA TRBV6-5 NA TGTGCCAGCAGTTCCGTCCCCCAGCGTAATCAGCCCCAGCATTTT CASSSVPQRNQPQHF
TRBJ1-1 once TRBV18 TRBD1 TGTGCCAGCTCCCCGGGACAGGGACCCACTGAAGCTTTCTTT CASSPGQGPTEAFF
TRBJ1-1 NA TRBV7-9 NA TGTGCCAGCAGCTTAGAAGTGAACACTGAAGCTTTCTTT CASSLEVNTEAFF
TRBJ2-1 NA TRBV4-2 NA TGTGCCAGCAGCCAAGGCGGGAATGAGCAGTTCTTC CASSQGGNEQFF
TRBJ1-4 once TRBV4-2 TRBD1 TGTGCCAGCAGCCAACCCAGGGGGCCCGAGGAAAAACTGTTTTTT CASSQPRGPEEKLFF
TRBJ2-1 NA TRBV30 NA TGTGCCTGGAGTGTCAATGAGCAGTTCTTC CAWSVNEQFF
TRBJ1-1 NA TRBV7-9 NA TGTGCCAGCAGCCGGACAGACACTGAAGCTTTCTTT CASSRTDTEAFF
TRBJ1-2 NA TRBV5-8 NA TGTGCCAGCAGCTTGGACGGACTCTATGGCTACACCTTC CASSLDGLYGYTF
TRBJ1-1 NA TRBV10-1 TRBD1 TGCGCCAGCAGTGAAGGTCGGACAGGGGGAACTGAAGCTTTCTTT CASSEGRTGGTEAFF
TRBJ2-1 NA TRBV18 TRBD2 TGTGCCAGCTCACCACCGTCGGGACTAGCGACCCATGAGCAGTTCTTC CASSPPSGLATHEQFF
TRBJ1-6 NA TRBV4-1 NA TGCGCCAGCAGCCAAAGCCCAGGGAGCTCCTATAATTCACCCCTCCACTTT CASSQSPGSSYNSPLHF
TRBJ1-1 NA TRBV6-5 NA TGTGCCAGCAGTTACTCGATCGGGAGGCACGGCACTGAAGCTTTCTTT CASSYSIGRHGTEAFF
TRBJ2-1 NA TRBV19 NA TGTGCCAGTAGGAGGGGGGCCTACAATGAGCAGTTCTTC CASRRGAYNEQFF
TRBJ2-7 once TRBV20-1 NA TGCAGTGCGTCGAGCGGCTACGAGCAGTACTTC CSASSGYEQYF
TRBJ2-3 NA TRBV30 NA TGTGCCTGGAGTGGCCCAGATACGCAGTATTTT CAWSGPDTQYF
TRBJ2-1 NA TRBV24-1 TRBD1 TGTGCCACCAGTGCATTGGGGGACAGCTCCTACAATGAGCAGTTCTTC CATSALGDSSYNEQFF
TRBJ2-5 once TRBV5-6 TRBD1 TGTGCCAGCAGCTTGTTCGGGACAGGGGTCCAAGAGACCCAGTACTTC CASSLFGTGVQETQYF
TRBJ2-2 NA TRBV29-1 TRBD2 TGCAGCGTTGGGTGGCTAGCGGGAGGGGCCGGGGAGCTGTTTTTT CSVGWLAGGAGELFF